This paragraph reports one T cell receptor (beta chain). What it binds is not known. Samples with a second dose at about 4 or about 12 weeks were pooled together. The data are from a study of T cell responses to AZD1222 COVID-19 vaccine. Data came from immunoSEQ multiplex PCR; TCRdb stores just in-frame clones and leaves some out. The table shows about 94,000 clones, with around nine tenths occurring only once. V lost 2 bases and J lost 1, with 4 bases in between. This CDR3 region has 13 residues. Study-wide results and caveats: Spike regions recognized by vaccine-associated CD4 TCRs spanned the protein, led by 160-218 and 743-854. Within unmutated variant regions lay the reported targets of nearly half of spike-specific TCRs.

The chain uses TRBV12-3 or TRBV12-4 and TRBJ2-3; D gene unclear. Material: peripheral blood, obtained 28 days after the second AZD1222 dose. This sequence originates from an adult who received the AZD1222 COVID-19 vaccine. The CDR3 region has the DNA TGTGCCAGCAGTTTACACGGCACAGATACGCAGTATTTT. It specifies CASSLHGTDTQYF.